This is a list of T cell receptor beta chains from one sample in a study of blood T cell repertoires in COVID-19. The data were produced by immunoSEQ multiplex PCR, yet TCRdb's version contains in-frame clones alone and is incomplete. The sample lists approximately 270,000 clones, approximately 85% occurring once. The sample comprised PBMCs or T cells enriched from blood (not recorded which). The source is a woman aged 30 to 39 who had recovered from COVID-19. The CDR3 runs from the conserved cysteine through the conserved F or W. The D gene is left open where the match is weak. Some rows mark clone size as missing; the rest say once, few, many or name a class of expanded clone.

>NA|NA|TRBJ2-7|TRBV6-5
CASSSGLASTKQYF
TGTGCCAGCAGTTCGGGACTTGCGAGTACGAAGCAGTACTTC
>NA|NA|TRBJ1-3|TRBV10-3
CAIGGGTGNTIYF
TGTGCCATCGGCGGGGGAACTGGAAACACCATATATTTT
>NA|NA|TRBJ1-6|TRBV3-1/TRBV3-2
CASSPRGRGDSPLHF
TGTGCCAGCAGCCCCAGGGGTCGAGGGGATTCACCCCTCCACTTT
>NA|NA|TRBJ2-2|TRBV6-5
CAARRYSGELFF
TGTGCCGCCCGGAGATATTCCGGGGAGCTGTTTTTT
>NA|NA|TRBJ1-2|TRBV5-6
CASSSKMNGQFFF
TGTGCCAGCAGCTCCAAGATGAACGGACAGTTCTTTTTC
>NA|NA|TRBJ1-1|TRBV4-1
CASSHTGSTEAFF
TGCGCCAGCAGCCATACAGGCAGCACTGAAGCTTTCTTT
>NA|NA|TRBJ1-4|TRBV5-4
CASSSAEATNEKLFF
TGTGCCAGCAGCTCAGCAGAGGCAACTAATGAAAAACTGTTTTTT
>NA|TRBD1|TRBJ1-2|TRBV5-8
CASSFGQGYYGYTF
TGTGCCAGCAGCTTCGGACAGGGGTACTATGGCTACACCTTC
>NA|NA|TRBJ1-2|TRBV5-6
CASSLAAYRAEEGYTF
TGTGCCAGCAGCTTGGCGGCGTACAGGGCAGAAGAGGGCTACACCTTC
>NA|NA|TRBJ2-5|TRBV10-1
CASRTRETQYF
TGCGCCAGCAGGACTAGAGAGACCCAGTACTTC
>NA|NA|TRBJ1-4|TRBV12-3/TRBV12-4
CASTRQEDEKLFF
TGTGCCAGCACTCGACAGGAGGATGAAAAACTGTTTTTT
>NA|NA|TRBJ2-5|TRBV27
CASSLNRGGETQYF
TGTGCCAGCAGTCTGAACAGGGGGGGGGAGACCCAGTACTTC
>NA|TRBD2|TRBJ2-1|TRBV3-1/TRBV3-2
CASSGWYVGLAGEYNEQFF
TGTGCCAGCAGCGGATGGTATGTCGGACTAGCGGGGGAGTACAATGAGCAGTTCTTC
>few|NA|TRBJ1-1|TRBV3-1/TRBV3-2
CASSQPQGTEAFF
TGTGCCAGCAGCCAACCACAGGGCACTGAAGCTTTCTTT
>few|NA|TRBJ2-1|TRBV4-1
CASSPLGTATHSYYYNEQFF
TGCGCCAGCAGCCCCCTGGGGACTGCTACACACTCTTACTACTACAATGAGCAGTTCTTC
>once|NA|TRBJ1-5|TRBV5-4
CASSLGGTAGQPQHF
TGTGCCAGCAGCTTGGGAGGCACCGCCGGTCAGCCCCAGCATTTT
>NA|NA|TRBJ1-5|TRBV19
CASSRNQPQHF
TGTGCCAGTAGTCGGAATCAGCCCCAGCATTTT
>NA|NA|TRBJ1-3|TRBV11-3
CASSSQGNSGNTIYF
TGTGCCAGCAGCTCACAGGGTAACTCTGGAAACACCATATATTTT
>NA|NA|TRBJ2-4|TRBV9
CASSVDGGWPKNIQYF
TGTGCCAGCAGCGTAGACGGGGGTTGGCCCAAAAACATTCAGTACTTC
>NA|NA|TRBJ1-2|TRBV24-1
CATSDNRNYGYTF
TGTGCCACCAGTGATAACAGAAACTATGGCTACACCTTC
>NA|NA|TRBJ2-7|TRBV21-1
CASSKRGTANPRYEQYF
TGTGCCAGCAGCAAACGGGGGACAGCAAACCCCCGCTACGAGCAGTACTTC
>NA|NA|TRBJ1-2|TRBV28
CASSGPDWNYGYTF
TGTGCCAGCAGTGGGCCGGACTGGAACTATGGCTACACCTTC
>NA|TRBD1|TRBJ1-1|TRBV19
CASIPWQGATNTEAFF
TGTGCCAGTATCCCTTGGCAGGGGGCAACGAACACTGAAGCTTTCTTT
>few|TRBD1|TRBJ1-5|TRBV29-1
CSVGVGTAGQPQHF
TGCAGCGTCGGGGTTGGGACAGCGGGTCAGCCCCAGCATTTT
>NA|TRBD2|TRBJ2-2|TRBV24-1
CATSSGAGELFF
TGTGCCACCAGTAGCGGGGCCGGGGAGCTGTTTTTT
>NA|NA|TRBJ2-3|TRBV19
CASSSRTSTATDTQYF
TGTGCCAGTAGTTCCCGGACATCGACCGCCACAGATACGCAGTATTTT
>NA|TRBD2|TRBJ2-1|TRBV30
CAWSVYIQRGVPYNEQFF
TGTGCCTGGAGTGTATATATCCAGCGGGGGGTCCCCTACAATGAGCAGTTCTTC
>NA|NA|TRBJ2-7|TRBV6-4
CASPRWSREDEQYF
TGTGCCAGCCCGAGATGGAGCAGGGAGGACGAGCAGTACTTC
>NA|NA|TRBJ1-2|TRBV28
CASTRVDYGYTF
TGTGCCAGCACGAGGGTAGACTATGGCTACACCTTC
>NA|NA|TRBJ1-6|TRBV28
CASSSAGTYNSPLHF
TGTGCCAGCAGTTCCGCAGGCACTTATAATTCACCCCTCCACTTT
>NA|NA|TRBJ1-3|TRBV9
CASSLSPGNTIYF
TGTGCCAGCAGCCTGAGCCCTGGAAACACCATATATTTT
>NA|NA|TRBJ2-5|TRBV19
CASTAEGKTQYF
TGTGCCAGTACAGCGGAGGGAAAGACCCAGTACTTC
>once|TRBD2|TRBJ2-7|TRBV9
CASSTSPSGATYEQYF
TGTGCCAGCAGCACCTCCCCTAGCGGGGCGACCTACGAGCAGTACTTC
>NA|NA|TRBJ1-2|TRBV7-8
CASSWTANNYGYTF
TGTGCCAGCTCGTGGACAGCAAATAACTATGGCTACACCTTC
>NA|NA|TRBJ2-3|TRBV5-6
CASSPMGGAGDTQYF
TGTGCCAGCAGCCCCATGGGGGGGGCAGGGGATACGCAGTATTTT
>NA|TRBD2|TRBJ2-7|TRBV5-1
CASSSSGDSYEQYF
TGCGCCAGCAGCTCAAGCGGGGACTCCTACGAGCAGTACTTC
>once|NA|TRBJ2-2|TRBV2
CASSGDGANTGELFF
TGTGCCAGCAGTGGTGACGGAGCGAACACCGGGGAGCTGTTTTTT
>NA|NA|TRBJ2-1|TRBV10-1
CASRRLTYNEQFF
TGCGCCAGCAGGCGGTTAACCTACAATGAGCAGTTCTTC
>once|TRBD1|TRBJ1-2|TRBV2
CASRRLGDRESSGYGYTF
TGTGCCAGCAGAAGGTTAGGAGACAGGGAGTCATCAGGCTATGGCTACACCTTC
>NA|NA|TRBJ1-4|TRBV7-9
CASSPAGQRNEKLFF
TGTGCCAGCAGCCCAGCGGGGCAGCGAAATGAAAAACTGTTTTTT
>NA|NA|TRBJ1-4|TRBV25-1
CASSEGGATNEKLFF
TGTGCCAGCAGTGAAGGGGGGGCAACTAATGAAAAACTGTTTTTT
>NA|TRBD2|TRBJ2-3|TRBV9
CASSGSGSTDTQYF
TGTGCCAGCAGCGGTAGCGGGAGCACAGATACGCAGTATTTT
>NA|TRBD1|TRBJ1-3|TRBV6-1
CASSAGTGDSGNTIYF
TGTGCCAGCAGTGCCGGAACAGGGGACTCTGGAAACACCATATATTTT